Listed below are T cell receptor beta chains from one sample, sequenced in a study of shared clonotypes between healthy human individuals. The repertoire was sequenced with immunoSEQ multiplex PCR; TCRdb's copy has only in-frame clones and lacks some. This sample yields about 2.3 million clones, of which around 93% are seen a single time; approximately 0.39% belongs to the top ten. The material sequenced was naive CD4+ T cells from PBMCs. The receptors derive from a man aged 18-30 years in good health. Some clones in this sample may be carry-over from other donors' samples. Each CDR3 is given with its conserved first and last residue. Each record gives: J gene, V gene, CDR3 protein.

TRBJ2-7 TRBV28 CASRGPGLAGVGQYF
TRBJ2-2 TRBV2 CASRGLASNTGELFF
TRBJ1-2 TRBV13 CASSWAGSYGYTF
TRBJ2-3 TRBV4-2 CASSQDRGHPTDTQYF
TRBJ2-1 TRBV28 CASSSISGRGRSYNEQFF
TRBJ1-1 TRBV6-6 CASSYSHTEAFF
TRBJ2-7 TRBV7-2 CASSPVGAEQYF
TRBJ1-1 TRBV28 CASSSPGGNTEAFF
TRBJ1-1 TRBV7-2 CASSSYQGYTEAFF
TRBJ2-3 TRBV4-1 CASSQDIPGTRSTDTQYF
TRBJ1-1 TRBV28 CASSLEGTEAFF
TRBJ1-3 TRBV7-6 CASSFGPGQGAGNTIYF
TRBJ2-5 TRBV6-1 CASNRGETQYF
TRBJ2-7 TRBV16 CASSQDRQIGSYEQYF
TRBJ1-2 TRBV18 CASSPPGNYGYTF
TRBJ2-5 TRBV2 CASSVYRDIGRVETQYF
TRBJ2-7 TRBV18 CASARTGGAFYEQYF
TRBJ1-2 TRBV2 CASSWDRGENGGGYTF
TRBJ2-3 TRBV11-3 CASSRGERESTDTQYF
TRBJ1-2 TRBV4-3 CASSQGPSGHLNYGYTF
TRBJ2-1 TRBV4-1 CASSQGSEWGSGEQFF
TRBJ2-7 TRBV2 CASSRGQGFSYEQYF
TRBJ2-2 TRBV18 CASSPRTSGRLIGTGELFF
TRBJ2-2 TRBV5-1 CASSLVGSPRDTGELFF
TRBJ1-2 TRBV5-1 CASSPGGAGYTF
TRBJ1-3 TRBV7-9 CASSPVRPSGNTIYF
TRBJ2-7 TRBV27 CASSRLAGGGEQYF
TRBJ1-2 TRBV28 CASSFTGTGNGYTF
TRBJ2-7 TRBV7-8 CASSLGGAGSYEQYF
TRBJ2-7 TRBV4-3 CASSQDLQRGGSEQYF
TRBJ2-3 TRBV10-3 CAILPGTHTDTQYF
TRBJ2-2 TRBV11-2 CASSFRTGTGTVDTGELFF
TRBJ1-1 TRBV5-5 CASRPGQAARNTEAFF
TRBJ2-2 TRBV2 CASSGSPPGELFF
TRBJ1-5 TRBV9 CASSVTGSNQPQHF
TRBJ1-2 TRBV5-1 CASSPPRTGGHGYTF